This T cell receptor beta chain originates from a study of control samples from healthy donors and cancer patients. The method was immunoSEQ multiplex PCR; TCRdb's version includes in-frame clones alone and lacks a portion of them. This table holds 100,000 to 150,000 clones, 80% to 95% found once. The sequenced material came from blood. This TCR was recovered from a man aged 35 to 55 in good health.

This chain's CDR3 is CASSTQTGTGGQPQHF. The CDR3 coding sequence is TGTGCCAGTAGCACACAGACCGGGACAGGGGGCCAGCCCCAGCATTTT. This chain uses TRBV19 with TRBJ1-5; 12 bases align to TRBD1. V trimming: 6 bases; J trimming: 7 bases; junction bases outside the gene matches: 10. Germline V gene lookup returns CDR1 LNHDA and CDR2 SQIVND (reference sequence). The length of the CDR3 is 16 residues.